Below, 30 T cell receptor beta chains from the same sample are listed, as sequenced in a study of blood T cells in healthy people across ages. Using a J-beta primer mix together with a sample-barcoded 5' primer, a second PCR was run for 7 to 11 cycles. MiXCR, applied by TCRdb to the 5' RACE reads, yields one record per CDR3 protein. The sample carries 700,000 to 850,000 distinct CDR3 sequences, 35% to 40% recorded once. Sequencing used blood. The receptor set was obtained from a man younger than 30 in good health.

The chain employs TRBV4-2 and TRBJ2-7; 9 positions match TRBD2. CDR1 is LGHNA, CDR2 YNFKEQ, per germline. The junction had 11 bases not matched to a gene; V was cut back by 1 base and J by 7 bases. This CDR3 contains 16 residues. The CDR3 loop is CASSQGAGGLWDEQYF. In DNA, the CDR3 is TGTGCCAGCAGCCAAGGAGCGGGGGGCCTATGGGATGAGCAGTACTTC.

Note on this clonotype: This may be a read error: a much more frequent sequence differs by one nucleotide. The gene calls are TRBV9 and TRBJ2-1; no reliable D call. V lost 0 bases and J lost 10, with 14 bases in between. This CDR3 spans 14 amino acids. Looked up from germline, CDR1 is SGDLS and CDR2 is YYNGEE. This CDR3 is CASSVDPGPREQFF. CDR3 coding DNA: TGTGCCAGCAGCGTAGATCCGGGCCCTCGGGAGCAGTTCTTC.

A remark on this clonotype: This may be a read error, as it is one base from a much larger clone. The rearrangement uses TRBV12-3 or TRBV12-4 and TRBJ2-3; D perhaps matches TRBD1 (6 bases). The CDR3 has 14 amino acids. Trimming removed 6 bases from V and 4 bases from J, with 14 bases in between. In DNA form, the CDR3 reads TGTGCCAGCAGGAGACAGGTCCGCGCAGATACGCAGTATTTT. The encoded protein is CASRRQVRADTQYF.

Written as DNA, the CDR3 is TGCAGTGCTGGTCCCATTAGCGGGGGCCTACACCGTGATACGCAGTATTTT. Protein sequence: CSAGPISGGLHRDTQYF. The chain is built from TRBV20-1 and TRBJ2-3; 9 bases match TRBD2. In germline, CDR1 is DFQATT, CDR2 SNEGSKA (reference sequence). The CDR3 is 17 amino acids. V dropped 5 bases and J dropped 6; count of bases not matched to a gene: 18.

V and J are TRBV20-1 and TRBJ2-5, with 8 bases that match TRBD1. CDR1 and CDR2 (germline): DFQATT, SNEGSKA (reference sequence). This CDR3 region has 14 residues. With V trimmed by 0 bases and J by 7 bases, 7 bases remained unmatched. This CDR3 is CSARDSQGAGTQYF. The CDR3, as DNA: TGCAGTGCTAGAGATTCCCAGGGGGCAGGGACCCAGTACTTC.

This clonotype was observed at least ten times. V usage is TRBV20-1 and J usage is TRBJ2-1; 8 bases map to TRBD1. CDR3 size: 13 residues. V shed 6 bases and J 1 base; nucleotides not matched to a gene: 2. Per germline, CDR1 DFQATT and CDR2 SNEGSKA (reference sequence). CDR3 residues: CSARQGSYNEQFF. The CDR3 nucleotides read TGCAGTGCCCGACAGGGGTCCTACAATGAGCAGTTCTTC.

The chain joins TRBV4-3 to TRBJ1-2; D ambiguous. The CDR3 has 14 amino acids. Deletions cut 0 bases from V and 8 bases from J, with 13 bases between. Germline-derived CDR1 and CDR2 are LGHNA and YSLEER. For the CDR3, the DNA is TGCGCCAGCAGCCAAGATCCTGGCAGTCGAGGCTACACCTTC. It is translated as CASSQDPGSRGYTF.

This sequence joins TRBV3-2 and TRBJ2-1; the D call in the table, TRBD2, was not verified against the DNA. TRBV3-2 is a pseudogene segment. The CDR3 runs 10 residues. This chain's CDR3 is CASSHPAEFF. In nucleotides, the CDR3 is TGTGCCAGCAGCCACCCAGCGGAGTTCTTC.

CDR3 amino acids: CASSPPYSNQPQHF. The DNA for the CDR3 is TGTGCCAGCAGTCCCCCTTATAGCAATCAGCCCCAGCATTTT. V usage is TRBV12-3 or TRBV12-4 and J usage is TRBJ1-5, with no clear D. The CDR3 sequence is 14 residues long. Trimming removed 5 bases from V and 0 bases from J, with 8 bases in between.

Of note for this clonotype: A single base separates this from a much larger clone, so it may be a read error. The CDR3 sequence: CSAPSGRADTRYF. Written as DNA, the CDR3 is TGCAGTGCCCCTAGCGGTCGTGCAGATACGCGGTATTTT. The chain combines TRBV20-1 with TRBJ2-3; 7 nucleotides agree with TRBD2. CDR3 length: 13 residues. The V gene's germline CDR1 is DFQATT and CDR2 SNEGSKA (reference sequence).

J is TRBJ2-3 and V is TRBV12-3 or TRBV12-4; 16 bases fit TRBD2. V was clipped by 1 base and J by 2 bases; unmatched bases: 6. The CDR3 has 19 amino acids. In DNA form, the CDR3 reads TGTGCCAGCAGTTTAGAAGGGACTAGCGGGGGGGCCCCCACAGATACGCAGTATTTT. It encodes CASSLEGTSGGAPTDTQYF.

The chain recombines TRBV7-2 with TRBJ2-7, with a possible D match to TRBD2 (6 bases). The germline CDR1 and CDR2 sequences are SGHTA and FQGNSA. Deletions cut 1 base from V and 0 bases from J, with 19 bases between. The CDR3 runs to 18 residues. The CDR3 DNA is TGTGCCAGCAGCTTAGTGAGTACAGTGGCGGGGATCTCCTACGAGCAGTACTTC. Its translation: CASSLVSTVAGISYEQYF.

The gene calls are TRBV2 and TRBJ2-7, with D possibly matching TRBD1 (5 bases). The J call may not be correct, given that the DNA end is closer to TRBJ2-5. This CDR3 has 14 residues. The V gene's germline CDR1 is SNHLY and CDR2 FYNNEI. CDR3 sequence reads: CASSTDRDPGTQYF. CDR3 nucleotides: TGTGCCAGCAGTACCGACAGAGACCCGGGGACCCAGTACTTC.

The V gene is TRBV6-5, the J gene TRBJ2-2, with 8 bases that match TRBD1. Germline V gene data show CDR1 as MNHEY and CDR2 as SVGAGI. The CDR3 loop spans 16 amino acids. V shed 7 bases and J 8 bases; nucleotides not matched to a gene: 15. The CDR3 region has the DNA TGTGCCAGCATTCCTACCGGGACAGGAGTTTCTGGGGAGCTGTTTTTT. Its protein is CASIPTGTGVSGELFF.

This clonotype turned up a few times. The rearrangement links TRBV12-3 or TRBV12-4 to TRBJ2-2; 7 nucleotides agree with TRBD1. The CDR3 loop spans 19 amino acids. V lost 6 bases, J lost 2 bases, and 18 bases stayed unmatched. The CDR3, as DNA: TGTGCCAGCAGCTGGACGACCGGCCAGGGGGTGTTTAACACCGGGGAGCTGTTTTTT. Protein product: CASSWTTGQGVFNTGELFF.

The chain combines TRBV20-1 with TRBJ2-2, with D perhaps matching TRBD1 or TRBD2 (5 bases each). Germline values: CDR1 DFQATT, CDR2 SNEGSKA (reference sequence). Trimming pared 0 bases from V and 6 bases from J, leaving 20 bases between. CDR3 length: 17 amino acids. Written as DNA, the CDR3 is TGCAGTGCTAGAGATAGGGGTGGCGGGCCCGGCGCCGGGGAGCTGTTTTTT. Protein: CSARDRGGGPGAGELFF.

The rearrangement uses TRBV9 and TRBJ2-3; possibly TRBD1 for D (6 bases). The V and J ends lost 2 bases and 6 bases respectively, with 16 bases between them. CDR1 and CDR2 (germline): SGDLS, YYNGEE. The CDR3 extends over 15 amino acids. CDR3 region: CASSVRDTAVDTQYF. The CDR3 DNA sequence: TGTGCCAGCAGCGTCCGGGACACCGCCGTGGATACGCAGTATTTT.

This clonotype has more than one count but fewer than ten. This rearrangement joins TRBV2 to TRBJ2-2; the match to TRBD1 covers 8 bases. CDR1 and CDR2 from the germline V gene are SNHLY and FYNNEI. With V trimmed by 6 bases and J by 2 bases, 5 bases remained unmatched. The CDR3 has 15 residues. The chain's CDR3 is CASSPQGDNTGELFF. The CDR3 nucleotides are TGTGCCAGCAGCCCACAGGGGGATAACACCGGGGAGCTGTTTTTT.

This clonotype appeared once. This sequence joins TRBV21-1 and TRBJ1-2; no check of the table's D call, TRBD1, against the DNA was made. TRBV21-1 corresponds to a pseudogene. The CDR3 loop spans 17 amino acids. Here the CDR3 reads CASSKEDSRQTPDGYTF. The CDR3 coding sequence is TGTGCCAGCAGCAAAGAAGACAGTCGGCAAACTCCTGATGGCTACACCTTC.

This clonotype turned up a few times. This chain uses TRBV13 with TRBJ2-3, with TRBD2 matching 8 bases. This CDR3 comprises 16 residues. V was clipped by 3 bases and J by 0 bases; unmatched bases: 5. Germline V gene lookup returns CDR1 PRHDT and CDR2 FYEKMQ (reference sequence). CDR3 nucleotide sequence: TGTGCCAGCAGCTTTCAGCGGGGGCCTAGCACAGATACGCAGTATTTT. Translated, it gives CASSFQRGPSTDTQYF.

The gene calls are TRBV7-9 and TRBJ1-6; D perhaps matches TRBD1 (5 bases). Trimming removed 3 bases at V and 4 bases at J, with 10 bases between. This CDR3 comprises 15 residues. Looked up from germline, CDR1 is SEHNR and CDR2 is FQNEAQ (reference sequence). The CDR3 loop reads CASSLGRTYNSPLHF. As DNA, the CDR3 is TGTGCCAGCAGCTTGGGGCGGACGTATAATTCACCCCTCCACTTT.

This clonotype was picked up a small number of times. The rearrangement joins TRBV7-2 to TRBJ1-1, with TRBD1 identical over 7 bases. Looked up from germline, CDR1 is SGHTA and CDR2 is FQGNSA. The CDR3 sequence is 13 residues long. The V gene end was trimmed by 5 bases and the J gene end by 8 bases; junction bases not matched to a gene: 8. CDR3 DNA sequence: TGTGCCAGCAGCCCCAGGGGGTCGGACGAAGCTTTCTTT. This translates into CASSPRGSDEAFF. The full variable domain, in which reference TRBV7-2 and TRBJ1-1 provide the parts outside the CDR3, is GAGVSQSPSNKVTEKGKDVELRCDPISGHTALYWYRQSLGQGLEFLIYFQGNSAPDKSGLPSDRFSAERTGGSVSTLTIQRTQQEDSAVYLCASSPRGSDEAFFGQGTRLTVV.

Only a few counts were recorded for this clonotype. The chain recombines TRBV21-1 with TRBJ1-2; no DNA check was done on the table's D call, TRBD1. TRBV21-1 is a pseudogene. CDR3 length: 17 amino acids. CDR3 bases: TGTGCCAGCAGCAACCTTCGAACGAACAGGGTCTACTATGGCTACACCTTC. This encodes CASSNLRTNRVYYGYTF.

Turning to this clonotype: This may be a read error: a much more frequent sequence differs by one nucleotide. J is TRBJ2-2 and V is TRBV9; no definite D call. The germline V gene has CDR1 SGDLS and CDR2 YYNGEE. The CDR3 spans 12 residues. V shed 0 bases and J shed 6 bases, with 3 bases lying between them. CDR3 loop: CASSVVSGELFF. The DNA for the CDR3 is TGTGCCAGCAGCGTAGTTTCCGGGGAGCTGTTTTTT.

This clonotype was observed a handful of times. V usage is TRBV25-1 and J usage is TRBJ2-1, with D possibly being TRBD1 (5 bases). In germline, CDR1 is MGHDK, CDR2 SYGVNS. The length of the CDR3 is 15 residues. V was pared by 2 bases and J by 4 bases, with 12 bases between. The CDR3, as DNA: TGTGCCAGCAGTGAACTAAGGGGCAAATACAATGAGCAGTTCTTC. It is translated as CASSELRGKYNEQFF.

The chain is built from TRBV4-1 and TRBJ2-5, with D tentatively TRBD1 (6 bases). V lost 5 bases, J lost 5 bases, and 30 bases lay in between. CDR3 length: 19 amino acids. Germline loops: CDR1 MGHRA, CDR2 YSYEKL. The CDR3 spells CASSYGQGMNLGDLETQYF. CDR3 sequence (DNA): TGCGCCAGCAGCTACGGGCAGGGGATGAACTTGGGAGACTTGGAGACCCAGTACTTC.

This clonotype turned up a few times. The chain recombines TRBV7-6 with TRBJ2-3, with 7 bases that match TRBD1. The V gene end was trimmed by 7 bases and the J gene end by 4 bases; junction bases not matched to a gene: 14. CDR3 size: 16 residues. Germline lookup yields CDR1 SGHVS and CDR2 FNYEAQ. CDR3 bases: TGTGCCAGCACCCTTAGGGGGCAGGGGATAGCAGATACGCAGTATTTT. Its translation is CASTLRGQGIADTQYF.

V usage is TRBV6-2 or TRBV6-3 and J usage is TRBJ2-1; 13 nucleotides line up with TRBD2. Germline V gene sequence: CDR1 MNHEY, CDR2 SVGEGT. The CDR3 sequence is 16 residues long. The ends lost 6 bases at V and 13 bases at J; junction bases unmatched: 15. The CDR3 protein is CASSHPTSGGKETQFF. In DNA form, the CDR3 reads TGTGCCAGCAGCCACCCGACTAGCGGGGGGAAAGAGACCCAGTTCTTC.

This chain uses TRBV7-2 with TRBJ1-3; 8 nucleotides agree with TRBD1. V lost 1 base to trimming and J lost 2 bases; unmatched junction nucleotides: 4. CDR1 is SGHTA, CDR2 FQGNSA, per germline. The CDR3 runs 16 residues. The CDR3 loop reads CASSLGQGSAGNTIYF. In DNA, the CDR3 is TGTGCCAGCAGCTTAGGACAGGGGTCTGCTGGAAACACCATATATTTT.

This clonotype was counted a few times. The junction departs from the called germline gene at one end, perhaps through a read error. V gene TRBV20-1 combines with J gene TRBJ1-6, with 7 bases aligning to TRBD1. The CDR3 length is 15 residues. From germline, CDR1 is DFQATT and CDR2 SNEGSKA (reference sequence). The CDR3 reads CSAREGTDYNSPPHF. As DNA, the CDR3 is TGCAGTGCTAGAGAGGGGACAGATTATAATTCACCCCCCCACTTT.